Shown below are 6 T cell receptor beta chains from a single sample sequenced in a study of cytomegalovirus exposure and HLA in healthy donors (dated by TCRdb to about 2017). Library generation was performed with the immunoSEQ multiplex PCR assay. For the multiplex PCR, a mixture combining 60 forward primers for TCR Vbeta segments and 13 reverse primers for TCR Jbeta segments was used. TCRdb stores this immuneACCESS table with in-frame sequences only. Part of the clones is absent; in the studies checked, under half of the shortfall reflects unresolved V genes, and no reason is known for the rest. The sample yields 150,000 or so clones; about two thirds were counted once. The top ten clonotypes cover roughly a tenth of the sample. Sequencing was done on a sample of PBMCs. The receptors originated from a young man in good health and CMV-seropositive.

J is TRBJ2-4 and V is TRBV7-8; D is uncertain. The germline V and J ends were trimmed by 3 bases and 4 bases, with 4 bases remaining between them. Germline values: CDR1 SGHVS, CDR2 FQNEAQ. The CDR3 spans 12 residues. DNA for the CDR3: TGTGCCAGCAGCTTTTATAAAAACATTCAGTACTTC. This codes for CASSFYKNIQYF.

This clone was picked up one time. This chain joins TRBV15 and TRBJ1-2, with TRBD1 identical over 9 bases. This CDR3 comprises 14 residues. Germline V gene lookup returns CDR1 LNHNV and CDR2 YYDKDF (reference sequence). Trimming at V came to 0 bases and at J to 8 bases, leaving 4 bases not matched to a gene. The CDR3 DNA follows: TGTGCCACCAGCAGAGATGGACAGGGGCAGGGCTACACCTTC. Translation gives CATSRDGQGQGYTF.

Remarks on this clone: Within the sample, other DNA sequences also encode this same CDR3. This chain uses TRBV28 with TRBJ2-4, with 7 nucleotides matching TRBD2. The V gene's germline CDR1 is MDHEN and CDR2 SYDVKM. The CDR3 has 14 amino acids. V lost 4 bases and J lost 3; bases outside the gene matches: 3. Here the CDR3 DNA reads TGTGCCAGCAGTTGGGGGGGAAACAAAAACATTCAGTACTTC. Translating gives CASSWGGNKNIQYF.

This clone appeared a few times. This chain connects TRBV11-2 to TRBJ1-1, with a weak D call TRBD1 (6 bases). V was cut by 5 bases and J by 5 bases, with 18 bases left in between. Germline lookup yields CDR1 SGHAT and CDR2 FQNNGV. CDR3 length: 15 amino acids. CDR3: CASSGVRGRGTEAFF. CDR3 DNA: TGTGCCAGCAGCGGAGTCAGGGGCAGAGGGACTGAAGCTTTCTTT.

The chain uses TRBV7-8 and TRBJ1-2, with D possibly being TRBD1 (5 bases). The CDR3 covers 14 residues. Trimming took off 0 bases at V and 3 bases at J, with 8 bases between the two ends. Germline CDR1 is SGHVS and CDR2 is FQNEAQ. CDR3 nucleotides: TGTGCCAGCAGCTTAGCGGACACCTACTATGGCTACACCTTC. The encoded protein is CASSLADTYYGYTF.

In this sample, this clone turned up a few times. The V and J genes are TRBV30 and TRBJ2-6; D gene unclear. This CDR3 comprises 15 residues. Trimming took 2 bases from V and 4 from J, leaving 12 bases between them. Germline V gene data show CDR1 as GTSNPN and CDR2 as SVGIG (reference sequence). The CDR3 loop reads CAWSFGLSGANVLTF. CDR3 DNA: TGTGCCTGGAGTTTCGGGTTATCCGGGGCCAACGTCCTGACTTTC.